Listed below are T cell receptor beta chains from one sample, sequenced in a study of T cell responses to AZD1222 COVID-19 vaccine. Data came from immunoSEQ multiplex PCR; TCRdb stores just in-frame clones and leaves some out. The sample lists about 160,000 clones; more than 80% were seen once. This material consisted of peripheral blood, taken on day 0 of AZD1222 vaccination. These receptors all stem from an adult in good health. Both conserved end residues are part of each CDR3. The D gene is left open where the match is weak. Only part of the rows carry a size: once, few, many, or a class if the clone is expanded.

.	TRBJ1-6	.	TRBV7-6	TGTGCCAGCAGCCCCCGGCAGGGGAGGAATAATTCACCCCTCCACTTT	CASSPRQGRNNSPLHF
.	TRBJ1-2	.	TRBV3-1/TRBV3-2	TGTGCCAGCAGCCAAGCTTTGGGCGAAACTAACTATGGCTACACCTTC	CASSQALGETNYGYTF
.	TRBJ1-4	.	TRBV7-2	TGTGCCAGCAGCTTAGCCCGCGGGTCTGCAACTAATGAAAAACTGTTTTTT	CASSLARGSATNEKLFF
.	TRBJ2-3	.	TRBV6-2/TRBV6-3	TGTGCCAGCAGGCCTGCCGGGGGCGCGGCAGATACGCAGTATTTT	CASRPAGGAADTQYF
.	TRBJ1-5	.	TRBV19	TGTGCCAGTAGTCTGTGGGGGTTTGGCAATCAGCCCCAGCATTTT	CASSLWGFGNQPQHF
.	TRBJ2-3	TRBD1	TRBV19	TGTGCCAGTAAGAGACAGGGTAATGCGCCAGATACGCAGTATTTT	CASKRQGNAPDTQYF
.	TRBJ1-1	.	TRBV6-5	TGTGCCAGCAATCTCAGGGGACCCACTGAAGCTTTCTTT	CASNLRGPTEAFF
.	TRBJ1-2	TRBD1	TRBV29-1	TGCAGCGCCGGACAGGGGGCTCGCGGCTACACCTTC	CSAGQGARGYTF
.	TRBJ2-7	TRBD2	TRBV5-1	TGCGCCAGCAGCTGGACTAGCGGGGACTCCTACGAGCAGTACTTC	CASSWTSGDSYEQYF
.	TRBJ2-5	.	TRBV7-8	TGTGCCAGCAGCTTCCCCGGTTATCAAGAGACCCAGTACTTC	CASSFPGYQETQYF
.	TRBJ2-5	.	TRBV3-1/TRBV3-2	TGTGCCAGCAGCCCATACGAGCTGAAAGAGACCCAGTACTTC	CASSPYELKETQYF
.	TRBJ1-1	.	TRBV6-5	TGTGCCAGCAGTTACCGACAGAATTCTGAAGCTTTCTTT	CASSYRQNSEAFF
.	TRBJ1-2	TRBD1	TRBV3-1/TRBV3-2	TGTGCCAGCAGCCAGACCTTCCAGGGGGCGCGAGAATGGGCCTATGGCTACACCTTC	CASSQTFQGAREWAYGYTF
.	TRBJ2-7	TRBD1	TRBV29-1	TGCAGCGTCCCCACCGAGGACAGGCCTTACGAGCAGTACTTC	CSVPTEDRPYEQYF
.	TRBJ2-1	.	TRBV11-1	TGTGCCAGCAGGCCGCCTGGATGGTCCTACAATGAGCAGTTCTTC	CASRPPGWSYNEQFF
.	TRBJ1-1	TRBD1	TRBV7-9	TGTGCCAGCAGCGCACCCGACAGGGGAGTAGAAGAAGCTTTCTTT	CASSAPDRGVEEAFF
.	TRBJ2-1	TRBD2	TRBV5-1	TGCGCCAGCAGCCGAAGCGGGGGGGCCAACAATGAGCAGTTCTTC	CASSRSGGANNEQFF
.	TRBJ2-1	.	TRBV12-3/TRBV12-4	TGTGCCAGCAGTCAGGGGGGTGAGCAGTTCTTC	CASSQGGEQFF
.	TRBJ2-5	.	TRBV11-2	TGTGCCAGCAGCAGGGGATTCCAAGAGACCCAGTACTTC	CASSRGFQETQYF
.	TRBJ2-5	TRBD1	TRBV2	TGTGCCAGCAGTGGAGGGACAGTGGAACAAGAGACCCAGTACTTC	CASSGGTVEQETQYF
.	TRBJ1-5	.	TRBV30	TGTGCCTGGAGTGTCCCGGGACCTTGGCAGCCCCAGCATTTT	CAWSVPGPWQPQHF
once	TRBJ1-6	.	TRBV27	TGTGCCAGCAGCGCGGCAGACGACCCTTATAATTCACCCCTCCACTTT	CASSAADDPYNSPLHF
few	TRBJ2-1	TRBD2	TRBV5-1	TGCGCCAGCAGCTTTCGGGGGGGCGTTGAGCAGTTCTTC	CASSFRGGVEQFF
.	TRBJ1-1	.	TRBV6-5	TGTGCCAGCAGTTACTCGCGCCAGGGGAACACTGAAGCTTTCTTT	CASSYSRQGNTEAFF
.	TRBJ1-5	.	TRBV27	TGTGCCAGCAGTTGGCATGGGGTCAGCAATCAGCCCCAGCATTTT	CASSWHGVSNQPQHF
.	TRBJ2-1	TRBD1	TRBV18	TGTGCCAGCTCACCAGGATTACAGGGGGCTCGTCAACCGTCCGGGGCTGAGCAGTTCTTC	CASSPGLQGARQPSGAEQFF
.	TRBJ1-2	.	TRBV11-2	TGTGCCAGCAGCTTAGATGGGAGTGGCTACACCTTC	CASSLDGSGYTF
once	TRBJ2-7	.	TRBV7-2	TGTGCCAGCAGCTTATATGCGGCTACCCCTAGCGAGCAGTACTTC	CASSLYAATPSEQYF
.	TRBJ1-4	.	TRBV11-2	TGTGCCAGCAGCTTAGCTGAAAAACTGTTTTTT	CASSLAEKLFF
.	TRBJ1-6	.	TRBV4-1	TGCGCCAGCAGCCAGGCTCTTGGGCAAGGGTCACCCCTCCACTTT	CASSQALGQGSPLHF
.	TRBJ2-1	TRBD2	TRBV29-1	TGCAGCGTTGTGGCTAGCGGGTACAATGAGCAGTTCTTC	CSVVASGYNEQFF
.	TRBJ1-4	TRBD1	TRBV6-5	TGTGCCAGCATCGTTGGGACAGGGGGTCGGGAAAAACTGTTTTTT	CASIVGTGGREKLFF
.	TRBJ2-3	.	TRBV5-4	TGTGCCAGCAGCTTGGCCGGGGGCCTACCTAGCACAGATACGCAGTATTTT	CASSLAGGLPSTDTQYF
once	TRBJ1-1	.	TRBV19	TGTGCCAGTAGTATATTGGTCTCAGGTGAAGCTTTCTTT	CASSILVSGEAFF
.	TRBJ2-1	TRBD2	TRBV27	TGTGCCAGCAGTTTTTGGGCTAGCGGGGGAAATGAGCAGTTCTTC	CASSFWASGGNEQFF
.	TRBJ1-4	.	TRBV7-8	TGTGCCAGCAGCTTAGTCGGTCTTCTTAATGAAAAACTGTTTTTT	CASSLVGLLNEKLFF
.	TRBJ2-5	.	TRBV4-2	TGTGCCAGCAGCCAAGAATTCGGCAGGTACCAAGAGACCCAGTACTTC	CASSQEFGRYQETQYF
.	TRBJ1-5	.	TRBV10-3	TGTGCCATCAGTGAGGGGGGGTGGTATAGCAATCAGCCCCAGCATTTT	CAISEGGWYSNQPQHF
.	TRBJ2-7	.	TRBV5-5	TGTGCCAGCAGCTTATGGACCGAATCCTACGAGCAGTACTTC	CASSLWTESYEQYF
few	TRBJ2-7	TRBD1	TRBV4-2	TGTGCCAGCAGCCAAGAACGGACAGGGGGCTACGAGCAGTACTTC	CASSQERTGGYEQYF
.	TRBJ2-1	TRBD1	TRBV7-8	TGTGCCAGCAGCTTAGGGTTCCACAGGGGTTCTTTCGATGAGCAGTTCTTC	CASSLGFHRGSFDEQFF
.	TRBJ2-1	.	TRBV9	TGTGCCAGCAGCGCCCGACGAGGAATGAGCAATGAGCAGTTCTTC	CASSARRGMSNEQFF
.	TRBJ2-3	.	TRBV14	TGTGCCAGCAGCCAAGCTTTCAGGGGCGGCACAGATACGCAGTATTTT	CASSQAFRGGTDTQYF
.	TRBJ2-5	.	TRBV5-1	TGCGCCAGCAGCTTGGGACTGGAGACCCAGTACTTC	CASSLGLETQYF
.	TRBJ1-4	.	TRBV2	TGTGCCAGACCTTGGCAGGGCTATAGGGTTGTGATAGAAAAACTGTTTTTT	CARPWQGYRVVIEKLFF
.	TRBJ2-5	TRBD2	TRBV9	TGTGCCAGCAGCGTAGGACGGGGGGGGTCGAAAAACTACCAAGAGACCCAGTACTTC	CASSVGRGGSKNYQETQYF